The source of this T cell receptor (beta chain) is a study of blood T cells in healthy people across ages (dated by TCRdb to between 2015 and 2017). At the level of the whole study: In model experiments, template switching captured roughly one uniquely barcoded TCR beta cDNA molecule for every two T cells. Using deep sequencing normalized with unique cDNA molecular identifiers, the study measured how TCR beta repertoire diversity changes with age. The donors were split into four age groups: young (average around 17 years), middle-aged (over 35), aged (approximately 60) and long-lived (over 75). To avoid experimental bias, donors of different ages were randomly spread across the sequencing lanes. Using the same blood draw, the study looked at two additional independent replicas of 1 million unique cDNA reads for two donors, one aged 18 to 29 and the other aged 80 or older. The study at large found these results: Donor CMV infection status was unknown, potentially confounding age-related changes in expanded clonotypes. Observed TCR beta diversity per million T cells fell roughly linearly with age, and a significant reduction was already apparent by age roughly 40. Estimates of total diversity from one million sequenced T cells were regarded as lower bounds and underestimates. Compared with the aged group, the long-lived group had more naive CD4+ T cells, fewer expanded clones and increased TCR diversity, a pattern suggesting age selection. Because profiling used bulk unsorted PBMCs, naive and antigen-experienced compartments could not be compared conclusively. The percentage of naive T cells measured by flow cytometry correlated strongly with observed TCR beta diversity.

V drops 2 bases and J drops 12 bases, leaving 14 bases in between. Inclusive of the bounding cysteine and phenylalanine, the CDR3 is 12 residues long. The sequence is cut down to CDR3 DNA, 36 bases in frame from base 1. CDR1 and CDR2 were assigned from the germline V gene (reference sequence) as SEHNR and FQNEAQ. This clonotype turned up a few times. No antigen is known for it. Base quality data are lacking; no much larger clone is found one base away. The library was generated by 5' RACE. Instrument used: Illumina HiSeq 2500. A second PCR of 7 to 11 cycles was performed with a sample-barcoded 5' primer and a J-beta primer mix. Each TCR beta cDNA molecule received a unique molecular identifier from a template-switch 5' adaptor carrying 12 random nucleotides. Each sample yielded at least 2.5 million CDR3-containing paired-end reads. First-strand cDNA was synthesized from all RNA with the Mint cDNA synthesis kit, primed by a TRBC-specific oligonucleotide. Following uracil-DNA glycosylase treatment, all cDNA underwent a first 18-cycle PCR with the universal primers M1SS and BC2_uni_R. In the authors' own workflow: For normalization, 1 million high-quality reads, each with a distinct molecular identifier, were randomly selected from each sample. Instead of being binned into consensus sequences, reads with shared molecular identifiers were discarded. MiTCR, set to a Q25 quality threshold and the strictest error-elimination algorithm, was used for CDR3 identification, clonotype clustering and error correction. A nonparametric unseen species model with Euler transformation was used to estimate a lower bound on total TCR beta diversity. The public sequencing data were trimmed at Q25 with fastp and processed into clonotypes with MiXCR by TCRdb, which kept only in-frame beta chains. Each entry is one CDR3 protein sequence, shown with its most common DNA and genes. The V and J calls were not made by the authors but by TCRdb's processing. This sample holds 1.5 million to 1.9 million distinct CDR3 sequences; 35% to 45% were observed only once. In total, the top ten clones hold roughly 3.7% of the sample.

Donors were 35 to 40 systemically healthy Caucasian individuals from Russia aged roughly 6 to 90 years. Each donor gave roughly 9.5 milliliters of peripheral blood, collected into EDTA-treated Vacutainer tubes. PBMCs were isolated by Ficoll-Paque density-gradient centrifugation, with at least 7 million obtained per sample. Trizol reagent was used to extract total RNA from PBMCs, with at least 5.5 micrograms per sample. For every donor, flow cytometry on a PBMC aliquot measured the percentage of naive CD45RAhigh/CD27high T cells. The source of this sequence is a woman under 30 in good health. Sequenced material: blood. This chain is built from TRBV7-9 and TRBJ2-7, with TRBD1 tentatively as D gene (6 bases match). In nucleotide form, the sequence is TGTGCCAGCAGCTTAAGGACAGATAGTCTGTACTTC. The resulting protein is CASSLRTDSLYF.